These T cell receptor beta chains were read from a single sample in a study of blood T cell repertoires in COVID-19. Method: immunoSEQ multiplex PCR; TCRdb's copy keeps in-frame clones and lacks some. The sample consists of some 76,000 clones, under 95% of them appearing once. Sequencing input: peripheral blood. These receptors all stem from a human donor in a cohort sampled during active COVID-19. The CDR3 runs from the conserved cysteine through the conserved F or W. A D gene is named only where the DNA matches it firmly. Clone size appears in some rows only: once, few, many, or a class for an expanded clone.

D gene: .; J gene: TRBJ1-1; V gene: TRBV9; clone size: .; CDR3 DNA: TGTGCCAGCAGCCCCCAACAGGGGAACACTGAAGCTTTCTTT; CDR3 protein: CASSPQQGNTEAFF
D gene: .; J gene: TRBJ1-5; V gene: TRBV5-6; clone size: .; CDR3 DNA: TGTGCCAGCAGCGGCGGGGGTAGCAATCAGCCCCAGCATTTT; CDR3 protein: CASSGGGSNQPQHF
D gene: .; J gene: TRBJ1-1; V gene: TRBV9; clone size: .; CDR3 DNA: TGTGCCAGCAGCGTAGGGGAGGGGCCTGGTAGGAACACTGAAGCTTTCTTT; CDR3 protein: CASSVGEGPGRNTEAFF
D gene: .; J gene: TRBJ1-2; V gene: TRBV7-2; clone size: .; CDR3 DNA: TGTGCCAGCAGCTTAGTAGTAAGTGCTACCTCGAACTATGGCTACACCTTC; CDR3 protein: CASSLVVSATSNYGYTF
D gene: TRBD1; J gene: TRBJ2-1; V gene: TRBV7-2; clone size: few; CDR3 DNA: TGTGCCAGCAGCTCTAGACCCCGACAGGGAGAGCAGTTCTTC; CDR3 protein: CASSSRPRQGEQFF
D gene: TRBD1; J gene: TRBJ1-2; V gene: TRBV6-2/TRBV6-3; clone size: few; CDR3 DNA: TGTGCCAGCGGCCGACAGGGGAACTATGGCTACACCTTC; CDR3 protein: CASGRQGNYGYTF
D gene: .; J gene: TRBJ2-3; V gene: TRBV18; clone size: .; CDR3 DNA: TGTGCCAGCTCACCACTGGGTTCTTTTACGGACAGACAACTAACTAGCACAGATACGCAGTATTTT; CDR3 protein: CASSPLGSFTDRQLTSTDTQYF
D gene: TRBD1; J gene: TRBJ2-2; V gene: TRBV3-1/TRBV3-2; clone size: .; CDR3 DNA: TGTGCCAGCAGCCTCGCCGGGACAGGGAGTGGCGGGGAGCTGTTTTTT; CDR3 protein: CASSLAGTGSGGELFF
D gene: TRBD1; J gene: TRBJ2-4; V gene: TRBV3-1/TRBV3-2; clone size: .; CDR3 DNA: TGTGCCAGCAGCGTATCGACAGGGGGAGTCAAAAACATTCAGTACTTC; CDR3 protein: CASSVSTGGVKNIQYF
D gene: TRBD1; J gene: TRBJ2-7; V gene: TRBV6-6; clone size: .; CDR3 DNA: TGTGCCAGCAGTTTACAGGGGGCGGTTGAGCAGTACTTC; CDR3 protein: CASSLQGAVEQYF
D gene: .; J gene: TRBJ1-3; V gene: TRBV18; clone size: once; CDR3 DNA: TGTGCCAGCTCACCGTCTATGGCCCGGGGTCGATACTCTGGAAACACCATATATTTT; CDR3 protein: CASSPSMARGRYSGNTIYF
D gene: TRBD1; J gene: TRBJ1-1; V gene: TRBV2; clone size: .; CDR3 DNA: TGTGCCAGCCTACCGGGACAGGGGGCTCCTGAAGCTTTCTTT; CDR3 protein: CASLPGQGAPEAFF
D gene: TRBD2; J gene: TRBJ2-5; V gene: TRBV19; clone size: .; CDR3 DNA: TGTGCCAGTAGTCTCGCTAGCGGGCACCAAGAGACCCAGTACTTC; CDR3 protein: CASSLASGHQETQYF
D gene: TRBD2; J gene: TRBJ2-3; V gene: TRBV6-5; clone size: once; CDR3 DNA: TGTGCCAGCAGGCTAGCGGCGTACACAGATACGCAGTATTTT; CDR3 protein: CASRLAAYTDTQYF
D gene: .; J gene: TRBJ1-2; V gene: TRBV29-1; clone size: .; CDR3 DNA: TGCAGCGTTGGGGCGGGGGGCGCTAACTATGGCTACACCTTC; CDR3 protein: CSVGAGGANYGYTF
D gene: .; J gene: TRBJ2-4; V gene: TRBV5-1; clone size: .; CDR3 DNA: TGCGCCAGCAGCTTGGTAGGCGGAGCCAAAAACATTCAGTACTTC; CDR3 protein: CASSLVGGAKNIQYF
D gene: .; J gene: TRBJ1-6; V gene: TRBV11-2; clone size: .; CDR3 DNA: TGTGCCAGCAGCTTTGAGGGTTATAATTCACCCCTCCACTTT; CDR3 protein: CASSFEGYNSPLHF
D gene: .; J gene: TRBJ2-1; V gene: TRBV18; clone size: .; CDR3 DNA: TGTGCCAGCTCACCACCGGGGAGGCCAGACAATGAGCAGTTCTTC; CDR3 protein: CASSPPGRPDNEQFF
D gene: TRBD2; J gene: TRBJ2-7; V gene: TRBV4-1; clone size: .; CDR3 DNA: TGCGCCAGCAGCCAAGTCCCCCGCGCTAGCGGGGGGTCCTACGAGCAGTACTTC; CDR3 protein: CASSQVPRASGGSYEQYF
D gene: .; J gene: TRBJ2-1; V gene: TRBV6-5; clone size: .; CDR3 DNA: TGTGCCAGCAGGACTATTTACAATGAGCAGTTCTTC; CDR3 protein: CASRTIYNEQFF
D gene: TRBD1; J gene: TRBJ2-1; V gene: TRBV4-1; clone size: .; CDR3 DNA: TGCGCCAGCAGCCAGGGGCCGGGACAGGGCTACAATGAGCAGTTCTTC; CDR3 protein: CASSQGPGQGYNEQFF
D gene: .; J gene: TRBJ2-2; V gene: TRBV9; clone size: .; CDR3 DNA: TGTGCCAGCAGCGCTAGACCCACCGGGGAGCTGTTTTTT; CDR3 protein: CASSARPTGELFF
D gene: TRBD1; J gene: TRBJ1-1; V gene: TRBV5-5; clone size: .; CDR3 DNA: TGTGCCAGCAGCTTGGAAGGGGGCGGCACTGAAGCTTTCTTT; CDR3 protein: CASSLEGGGTEAFF
D gene: .; J gene: TRBJ1-2; V gene: TRBV19; clone size: .; CDR3 DNA: TGTGCCAGTATTCGGGACACTTTACAGGGAGGCTACACCTTC; CDR3 protein: CASIRDTLQGGYTF
D gene: TRBD1; J gene: TRBJ1-1; V gene: TRBV11-3; clone size: .; CDR3 DNA: TGTGCCAGCAGTCTGAGGGACAGGGGCGAAGCTTTCTTT; CDR3 protein: CASSLRDRGEAFF
D gene: TRBD2; J gene: TRBJ2-3; V gene: TRBV6-2/TRBV6-3; clone size: .; CDR3 DNA: TGTGCCAGCAGTAGCGGGGGGCGGTACACAGATACGCAGTATTTT; CDR3 protein: CASSSGGRYTDTQYF
D gene: .; J gene: TRBJ1-2; V gene: TRBV5-4; clone size: .; CDR3 DNA: TGTGCCAGCAGCTTGGTCGGGGTAGACGGCTACACCTTC; CDR3 protein: CASSLVGVDGYTF
D gene: .; J gene: TRBJ2-2; V gene: TRBV5-1; clone size: .; CDR3 DNA: TGCGCCAGCAGCTTGGAGGGGTTAACCGGGGAGCTGTTTTTT; CDR3 protein: CASSLEGLTGELFF
D gene: .; J gene: TRBJ1-1; V gene: TRBV11-2; clone size: .; CDR3 DNA: TGTGCCAGCAGCTTACAGGCGAACACTGAAGCTTTCTTT; CDR3 protein: CASSLQANTEAFF
D gene: TRBD1; J gene: TRBJ1-2; V gene: TRBV6-5; clone size: once; CDR3 DNA: TGTGCCAGCAGGATACAGGGGACCGGTGAGGGTGGCTACACCTTC; CDR3 protein: CASRIQGTGEGGYTF
D gene: .; J gene: TRBJ2-5; V gene: TRBV7-3; clone size: .; CDR3 DNA: TGTGCCAGCAGCTCCGGACAGATGAAGACCCAGTACTTC; CDR3 protein: CASSSGQMKTQYF
D gene: .; J gene: TRBJ1-1; V gene: TRBV4-3; clone size: once; CDR3 DNA: TGCGCCAGCAGCCAGTTACAGACAGCCTATGGGACTGAAGCTTTCTTT; CDR3 protein: CASSQLQTAYGTEAFF
D gene: TRBD1; J gene: TRBJ1-4; V gene: TRBV5-4; clone size: .; CDR3 DNA: TGTGCCAGCAGCAAACGACAGGGTCAAAATGAAAAACTGTTTTTT; CDR3 protein: CASSKRQGQNEKLFF
D gene: TRBD1; J gene: TRBJ2-7; V gene: TRBV7-9; clone size: .; CDR3 DNA: TGTGCCAGCAGCTTCGGAAGGGGGCCATACGAGCAGTACTTC; CDR3 protein: CASSFGRGPYEQYF
D gene: .; J gene: TRBJ1-2; V gene: TRBV5-1; clone size: .; CDR3 DNA: TGCGCCAGCAGCTTGTCTGCTAACTATGGCTACACCTTC; CDR3 protein: CASSLSANYGYTF
D gene: .; J gene: TRBJ1-5; V gene: TRBV28; clone size: .; CDR3 DNA: TGTGCCAGCCGTACAGGGTTTTCTCAGCCCCAGCATTTT; CDR3 protein: CASRTGFSQPQHF
D gene: .; J gene: TRBJ2-5; V gene: TRBV9; clone size: .; CDR3 DNA: TGTGCCAGCAGCCCAGGGACACTCAAAGAGACCCAGTACTTC; CDR3 protein: CASSPGTLKETQYF
D gene: .; J gene: TRBJ2-2; V gene: TRBV11-2; clone size: .; CDR3 DNA: TGTGCCAGCAGCTCCTTAAGGGGTCGGACCGGGGAGCTGTTTTTT; CDR3 protein: CASSSLRGRTGELFF
D gene: .; J gene: TRBJ2-2; V gene: TRBV7-7; clone size: .; CDR3 DNA: TGTGCCAGCGGTCGTGTGGGGCAGAACACCGGGGAGCTGTTTTTT; CDR3 protein: CASGRVGQNTGELFF
D gene: .; J gene: TRBJ2-7; V gene: TRBV21-1; clone size: .; CDR3 DNA: TGTGCCAGCAGCCCACCTCCTACTAGCGACTCCTACGAGCAGTACTTC; CDR3 protein: CASSPPPTSDSYEQYF
D gene: TRBD1; J gene: TRBJ1-2; V gene: TRBV10-3; clone size: .; CDR3 DNA: TGTGCCATCAGTGACTACAGGGGGCCGGGTGGCTACACCTTC; CDR3 protein: CAISDYRGPGGYTF
D gene: TRBD1; J gene: TRBJ1-5; V gene: TRBV19; clone size: .; CDR3 DNA: TGTGCCAGTACCGCAAGGACAGGGCTCAATCAGCCCCAGCATTTT; CDR3 protein: CASTARTGLNQPQHF
D gene: .; J gene: TRBJ1-2; V gene: TRBV6-2/TRBV6-3; clone size: .; CDR3 DNA: TGTGCCAGCAGTTACTGGGCCAGTAACTATGGCTACACCTTC; CDR3 protein: CASSYWASNYGYTF
D gene: .; J gene: TRBJ1-2; V gene: TRBV7-9; clone size: once; CDR3 DNA: TGTGCCAGCTCCGAACGTGGCCAGGGCTGGGATGGCTACACCTTC; CDR3 protein: CASSERGQGWDGYTF
D gene: .; J gene: TRBJ1-1; V gene: TRBV6-5; clone size: .; CDR3 DNA: TGTGCCAGCAGTTACCGTCCAGGAATGAACACTGAAGCTTTCTTT; CDR3 protein: CASSYRPGMNTEAFF
D gene: .; J gene: TRBJ1-5; V gene: TRBV12-3/TRBV12-4; clone size: .; CDR3 DNA: TGTGCCAGCAGCAAGGGGGTTCGCCAGCCCCAGCATTTT; CDR3 protein: CASSKGVRQPQHF
D gene: TRBD2; J gene: TRBJ2-5; V gene: TRBV10-2; clone size: .; CDR3 DNA: TGCGCCAGCAGCCCGGGACTAGCGGGGGGGTTCGAAGAGACCCAGTACTTC; CDR3 protein: CASSPGLAGGFEETQYF
D gene: TRBD1; J gene: TRBJ2-3; V gene: TRBV13; clone size: .; CDR3 DNA: TGTGCCAGCAGCCTTCGACAGGGAAACACAGATACGCAGTATTTT; CDR3 protein: CASSLRQGNTDTQYF
D gene: .; J gene: TRBJ1-1; V gene: TRBV6-6; clone size: few; CDR3 DNA: TGTGCCAGCAGTTACACCCGGGGGGTTGAAGCTTTCTTT; CDR3 protein: CASSYTRGVEAFF
D gene: .; J gene: TRBJ1-1; V gene: TRBV3-1/TRBV3-2; clone size: .; CDR3 DNA: TGTGCCAGCAGCTACCTTGTGGGCAGGGGTGGCGGGGGAGCTTTCTTT; CDR3 protein: CASSYLVGRGGGGAFF
D gene: .; J gene: TRBJ2-3; V gene: TRBV25-1; clone size: once; CDR3 DNA: TGTGCCAGCAGTGCGGGACTGAGCACAGATACGCAGTATTTT; CDR3 protein: CASSAGLSTDTQYF
D gene: .; J gene: TRBJ1-3; V gene: TRBV5-1; clone size: .; CDR3 DNA: TGCGCCAGCAGCTCCTCCGGACTGCTCTCTGGAAACACCATATATTTT; CDR3 protein: CASSSSGLLSGNTIYF
D gene: TRBD1; J gene: TRBJ1-4; V gene: TRBV7-8; clone size: .; CDR3 DNA: TGTGCCAGCAGCCCCGGGACAGGGGATGAAAAACTGTTTTTT; CDR3 protein: CASSPGTGDEKLFF